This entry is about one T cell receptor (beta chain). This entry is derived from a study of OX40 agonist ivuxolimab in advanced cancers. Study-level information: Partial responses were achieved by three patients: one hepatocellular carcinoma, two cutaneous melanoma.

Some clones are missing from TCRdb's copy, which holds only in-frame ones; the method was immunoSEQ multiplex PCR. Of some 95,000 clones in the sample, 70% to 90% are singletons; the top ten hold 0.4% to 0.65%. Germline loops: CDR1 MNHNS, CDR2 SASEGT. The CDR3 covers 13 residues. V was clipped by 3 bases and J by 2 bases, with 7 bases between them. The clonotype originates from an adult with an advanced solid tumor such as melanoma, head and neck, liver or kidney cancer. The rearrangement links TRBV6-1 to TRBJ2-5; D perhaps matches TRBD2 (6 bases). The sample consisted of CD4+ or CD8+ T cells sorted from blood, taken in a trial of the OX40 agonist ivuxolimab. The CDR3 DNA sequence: TGTGCCAGCAGTGAGGGGGGTCAAGAGACCCAGTACTTC. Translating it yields CASSEGGQETQYF.